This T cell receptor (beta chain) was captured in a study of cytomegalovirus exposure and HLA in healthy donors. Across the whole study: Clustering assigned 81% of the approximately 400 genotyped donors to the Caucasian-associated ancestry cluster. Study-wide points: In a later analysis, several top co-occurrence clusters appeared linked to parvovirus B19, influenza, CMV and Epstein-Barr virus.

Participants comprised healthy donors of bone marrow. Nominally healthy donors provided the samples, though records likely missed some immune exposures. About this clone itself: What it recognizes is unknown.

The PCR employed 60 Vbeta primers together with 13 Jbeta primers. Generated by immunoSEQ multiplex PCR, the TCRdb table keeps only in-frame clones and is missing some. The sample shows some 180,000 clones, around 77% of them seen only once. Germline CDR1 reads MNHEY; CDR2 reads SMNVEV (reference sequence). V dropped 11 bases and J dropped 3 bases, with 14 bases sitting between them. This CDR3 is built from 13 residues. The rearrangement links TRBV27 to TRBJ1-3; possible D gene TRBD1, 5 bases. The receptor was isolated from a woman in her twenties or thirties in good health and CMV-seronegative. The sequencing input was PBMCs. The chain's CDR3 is CALRRVVGNTIYF. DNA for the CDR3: TGTGCCCTTCGCAGGGTGGTTGGAAACACCATATATTTT.